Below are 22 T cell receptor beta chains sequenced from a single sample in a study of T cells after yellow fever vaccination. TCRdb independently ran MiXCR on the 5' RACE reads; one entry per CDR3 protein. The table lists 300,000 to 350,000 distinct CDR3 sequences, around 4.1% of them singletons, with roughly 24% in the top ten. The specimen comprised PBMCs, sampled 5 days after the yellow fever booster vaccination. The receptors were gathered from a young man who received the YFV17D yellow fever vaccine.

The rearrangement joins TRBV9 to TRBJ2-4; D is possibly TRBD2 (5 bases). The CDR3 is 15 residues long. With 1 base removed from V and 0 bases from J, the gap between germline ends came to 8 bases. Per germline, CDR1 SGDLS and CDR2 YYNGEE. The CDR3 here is CASSVSGLAKNIQYF. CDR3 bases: TGTGCCAGCAGCGTAAGCGGTTTAGCCAAAAACATTCAGTACTTC.

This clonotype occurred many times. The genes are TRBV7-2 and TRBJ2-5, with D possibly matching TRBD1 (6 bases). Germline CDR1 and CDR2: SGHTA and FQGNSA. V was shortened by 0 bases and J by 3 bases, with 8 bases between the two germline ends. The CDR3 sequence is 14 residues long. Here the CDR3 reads CASSLAAGEETQYF. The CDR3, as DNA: TGTGCCAGCAGCTTAGCTGCAGGGGAAGAGACCCAGTACTTC.

The CDR3 nucleotides are TGTGCCAGCAGTTATTTCGGCCTCGCAGATACGCAGTATTTT. This gives the protein CASSYFGLADTQYF. The chain is built from TRBV6-5 and TRBJ2-3; the D is unclear. CDR3 length: 14 residues. CDR1 is MNHEY, CDR2 SVGAGI, per germline. V dropped 3 bases and J dropped 4 bases, with 11 bases sitting between them.

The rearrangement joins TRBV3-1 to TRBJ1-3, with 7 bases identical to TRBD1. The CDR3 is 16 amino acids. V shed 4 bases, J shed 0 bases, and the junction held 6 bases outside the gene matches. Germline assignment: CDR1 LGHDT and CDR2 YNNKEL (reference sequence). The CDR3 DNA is TGTGCCAGCAGCCCTGGACAGGAGGACTCTGGAAACACCATATATTTT. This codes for CASSPGQEDSGNTIYF.

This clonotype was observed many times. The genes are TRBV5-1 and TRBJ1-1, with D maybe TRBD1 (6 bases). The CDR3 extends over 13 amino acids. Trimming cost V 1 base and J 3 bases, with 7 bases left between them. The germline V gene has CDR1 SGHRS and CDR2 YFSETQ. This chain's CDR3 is CASSLNRDTEAFF. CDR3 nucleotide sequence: TGCGCCAGCAGCTTGAACAGGGACACTGAAGCTTTCTTT.

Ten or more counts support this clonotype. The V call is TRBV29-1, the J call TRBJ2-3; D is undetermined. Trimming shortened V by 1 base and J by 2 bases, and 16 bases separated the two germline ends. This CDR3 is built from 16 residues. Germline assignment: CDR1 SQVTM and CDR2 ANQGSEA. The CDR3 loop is CSVEAQAQVLTDTQYF. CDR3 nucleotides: TGCAGCGTTGAAGCCCAAGCGCAGGTCCTCACAGATACGCAGTATTTT.

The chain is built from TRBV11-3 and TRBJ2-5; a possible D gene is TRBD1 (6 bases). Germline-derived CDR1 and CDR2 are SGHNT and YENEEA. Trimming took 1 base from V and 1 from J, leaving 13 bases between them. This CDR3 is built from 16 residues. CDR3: CASSLGDNELQETQYF. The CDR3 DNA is TGTGCCAGCAGCTTAGGGGACAACGAACTCCAAGAGACCCAGTACTTC.

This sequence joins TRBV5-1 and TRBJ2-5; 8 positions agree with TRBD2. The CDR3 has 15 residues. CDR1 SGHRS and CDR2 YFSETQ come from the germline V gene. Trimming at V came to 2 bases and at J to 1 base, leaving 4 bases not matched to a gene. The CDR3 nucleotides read TGCGCCAGCAGCTTCAGCGGGGGTACCCAAGAGACCCAGTACTTC. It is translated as CASSFSGGTQETQYF.

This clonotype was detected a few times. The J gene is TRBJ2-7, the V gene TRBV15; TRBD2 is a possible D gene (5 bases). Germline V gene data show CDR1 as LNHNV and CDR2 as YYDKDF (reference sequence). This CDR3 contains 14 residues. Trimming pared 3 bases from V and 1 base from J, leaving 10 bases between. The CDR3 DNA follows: TGTGCCACCAGCAGCTTAGCGTATTCCTACGAGCAGTACTTC. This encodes CATSSLAYSYEQYF.

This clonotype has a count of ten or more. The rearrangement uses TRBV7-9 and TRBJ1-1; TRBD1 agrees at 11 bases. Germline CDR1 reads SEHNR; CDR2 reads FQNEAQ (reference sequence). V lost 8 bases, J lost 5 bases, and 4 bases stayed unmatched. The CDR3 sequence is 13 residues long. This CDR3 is CASEDRGRTEAFF. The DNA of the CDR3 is TGTGCCAGCGAGGACAGGGGGCGAACTGAAGCTTTCTTT. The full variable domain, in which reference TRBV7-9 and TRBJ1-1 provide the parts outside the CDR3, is DTGVSQNPRHKITKRGQNVTFRCDPISEHNRLYWYRQTLGQGPEFLTYFQNEAQLEKSRLLSDRFSAERPKGSFSTLEIQRTEQGDSAMYLCASEDRGRTEAFFGQGTRLTVV.

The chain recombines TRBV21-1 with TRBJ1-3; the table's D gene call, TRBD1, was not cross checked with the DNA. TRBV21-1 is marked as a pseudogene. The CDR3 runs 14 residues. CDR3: CASPTGGAGNTIYF. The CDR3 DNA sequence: TGTGCCAGCCCAACCGGGGGGGCTGGAAACACCATATATTTT.

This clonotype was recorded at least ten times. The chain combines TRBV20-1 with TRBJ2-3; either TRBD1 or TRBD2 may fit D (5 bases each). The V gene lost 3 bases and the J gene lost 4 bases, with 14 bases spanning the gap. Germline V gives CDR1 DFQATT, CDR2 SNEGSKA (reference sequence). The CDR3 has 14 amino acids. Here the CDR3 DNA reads TGCAGTGCTAGGATGGGGGTAGGGGCAGATACGCAGTATTTT. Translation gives CSARMGVGADTQYF.

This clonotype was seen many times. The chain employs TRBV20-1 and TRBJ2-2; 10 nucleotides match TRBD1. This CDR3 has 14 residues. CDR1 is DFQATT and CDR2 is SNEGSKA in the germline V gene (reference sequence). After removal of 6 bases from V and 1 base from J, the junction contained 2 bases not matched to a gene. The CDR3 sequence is CSAGQGVNTGELFF. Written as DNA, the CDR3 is TGCAGTGCCGGACAGGGGGTGAACACCGGGGAGCTGTTTTTT.

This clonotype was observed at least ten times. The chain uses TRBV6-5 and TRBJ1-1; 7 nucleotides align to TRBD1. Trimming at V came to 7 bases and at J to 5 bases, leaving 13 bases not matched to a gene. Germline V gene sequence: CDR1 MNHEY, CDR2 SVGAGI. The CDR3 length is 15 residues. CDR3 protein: CASKTTGAARTEAFF. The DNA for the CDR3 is TGTGCCAGCAAGACCACAGGGGCCGCCAGGACTGAAGCTTTCTTT.

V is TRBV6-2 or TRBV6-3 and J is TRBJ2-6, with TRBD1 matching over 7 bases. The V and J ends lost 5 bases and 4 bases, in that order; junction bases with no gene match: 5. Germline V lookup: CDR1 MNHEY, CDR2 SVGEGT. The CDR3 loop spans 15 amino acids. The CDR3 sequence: CASSKTGVGANVLTF. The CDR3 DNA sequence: TGTGCCAGCAGTAAAACAGGGGTCGGGGCCAACGTCCTGACTTTC.

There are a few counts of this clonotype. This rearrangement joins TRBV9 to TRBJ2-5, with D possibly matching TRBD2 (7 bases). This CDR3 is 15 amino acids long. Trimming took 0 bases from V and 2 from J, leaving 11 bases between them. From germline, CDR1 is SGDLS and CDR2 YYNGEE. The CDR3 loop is CASSVAGGPQETQYF. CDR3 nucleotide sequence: TGTGCCAGCAGCGTAGCCGGGGGGCCTCAAGAGACCCAGTACTTC. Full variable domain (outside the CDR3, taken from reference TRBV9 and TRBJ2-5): DSGVTQTPKHLITATGQRVTLRCSPRSGDLSVYWYQQSLDQGLQFLIQYYNGEERAKGNILERFSAQQFPDLHSELNLSSLELGDSALYFCASSVAGGPQETQYFGPGTRLLVL.

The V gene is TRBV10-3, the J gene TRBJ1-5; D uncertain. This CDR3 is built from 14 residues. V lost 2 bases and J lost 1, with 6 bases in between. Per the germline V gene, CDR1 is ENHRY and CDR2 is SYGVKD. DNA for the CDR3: TGTGCCATCAGTGAGCAGGAGAGCAATCAGCCCCAGCATTTT. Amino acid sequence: CAISEQESNQPQHF.

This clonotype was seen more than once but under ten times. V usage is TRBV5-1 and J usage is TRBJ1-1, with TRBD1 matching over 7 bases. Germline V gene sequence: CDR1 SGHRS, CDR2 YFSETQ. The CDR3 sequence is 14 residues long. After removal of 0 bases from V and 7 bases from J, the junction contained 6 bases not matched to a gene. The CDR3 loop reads CASSLGTTGIEAFF. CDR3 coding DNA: TGCGCCAGCAGCTTGGGGACGACAGGGATTGAAGCTTTCTTT.

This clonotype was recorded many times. CDR3 region: CASSDTSGYTGELFF. CDR3 DNA: TGCGCCAGCAGCGACACTAGCGGATACACCGGGGAGCTGTTTTTT. This chain uses TRBV5-1 with TRBJ2-2; 8 bases map to TRBD2. This CDR3 has 15 amino acids. The germline V gene has CDR1 SGHRS and CDR2 YFSETQ. Unmatched junction bases numbered 5, after V lost 4 bases and J lost 3 bases.

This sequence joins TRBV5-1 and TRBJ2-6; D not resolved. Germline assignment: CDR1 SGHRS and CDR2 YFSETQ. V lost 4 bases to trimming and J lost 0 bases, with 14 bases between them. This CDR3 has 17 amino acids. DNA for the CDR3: TGCGCCAGCAGCATCGATTCATCAGCCTCTGGGGCCAACGTCCTGACTTTC. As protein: CASSIDSSASGANVLTF.

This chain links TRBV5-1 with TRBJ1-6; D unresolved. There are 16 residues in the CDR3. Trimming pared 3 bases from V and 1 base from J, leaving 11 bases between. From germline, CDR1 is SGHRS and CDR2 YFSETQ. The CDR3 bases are TGCGCCAGCAGCTCCTCCGAGGAGTCCTATAATTCACCCCTCCACTTT. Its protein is CASSSSEESYNSPLHF. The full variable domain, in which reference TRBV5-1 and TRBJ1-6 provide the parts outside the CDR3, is KAGVTQTPRYLIKTRGQQVTLSCSPISGHRSVSWYQQTPGQGLQFLFEYFSETQRNKGNFPGRFSGRQFSNSRSEMNVSTLELGDSALYLCASSSSEESYNSPLHFGNGTRLTVT.

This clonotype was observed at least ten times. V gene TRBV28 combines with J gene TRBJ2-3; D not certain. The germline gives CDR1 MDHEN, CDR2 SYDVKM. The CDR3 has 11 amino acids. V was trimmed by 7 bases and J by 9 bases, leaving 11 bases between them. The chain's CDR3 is CASTHSVTQYF. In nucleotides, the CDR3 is TGTGCCAGCACCCATTCGGTCACGCAGTATTTT.